This TCR beta chain was observed in a study of blood T cell repertoires in COVID-19. Across the study: Italy, Spain and the United States were the sources of the convalescent and acute COVID-19 samples. PBMCs, B-cell-depleted T cells, or T cells provided the cDNA or gDNA that made up the material.

Per the original data handling: Estimates of nucleated cell counts were drawn from the amplification of reference gene primers. Using immunoSEQ multiplex PCR, the repertoire was profiled, and TCRdb retains in-frame clones only, with some absent. V and J calls and clone size are those listed in that table; D and trimming were worked out from the DNA. The table includes tens of thousands of clones, roughly three quarters detected once. Unmatched junction bases numbered 12, after V lost 1 base and J lost 6 bases. Germline lookup yields CDR1 SGHRS and CDR2 YFSETQ. CDR3 length: 17 residues. There are a few counts of this clone.

This rearrangement joins TRBV5-1 to TRBJ2-2; 7 bases line up with TRBD2. Sequenced sample: peripheral blood. This clonotype was sampled from a woman aged 80 or older with acute or convalescent COVID-19. The chain's CDR3 is CASSLPLRRERPGELFF. CDR3 in DNA: TGCGCCAGCAGCTTGCCGCTTCGGCGGGAGCGTCCCGGGGAGCTGTTTTTT.